One and the same sample provided the 5 T cell receptor beta chains below, sequenced in a study of cytomegalovirus exposure and HLA in healthy donors. The PCR made use of 60 Vbeta and 13 Jbeta primers. Data came from immunoSEQ multiplex PCR; TCRdb stores just in-frame clones and leaves some out. The repertoire holds about 120,000 clones, with around 77% as singletons. The sample consisted of PBMCs. All receptors come from a woman under 40 in good health and CMV-seropositive.

The rearrangement uses TRBV5-1 and TRBJ2-1, with 14 bases lining up with TRBD2. The J segment lost 9 bases and the V segment lost 5 bases, leaving 10 bases of the junction unmatched. The CDR3 sequence is 16 residues long. Germline loops: CDR1 SGHRS, CDR2 YFSETQ. The CDR3 spells CASRPATSGGAGEQFF. The CDR3, as DNA: TGCGCCAGCAGACCGGCGACTAGCGGGGGGGCGGGTGAGCAGTTCTTC.

The chain's CDR3 is CATSPTTRFEQFF. CDR3 bases: TGTGCCACCAGCCCCACGACTAGATTTGAGCAGTTCTTC. V is TRBV15 and J is TRBJ2-1, with a possible D match to TRBD2 (6 bases). V dropped 5 bases and J dropped 9 bases, with 14 bases sitting between them. The CDR3 spans 13 residues. The germline V gene encodes CDR1 LNHNV and CDR2 YYDKDF (reference sequence).

The chain recombines TRBV5-1 with TRBJ1-2, with 8 nucleotides matching TRBD1. The V gene end was trimmed by 4 bases and the J gene end by 8 bases; junction bases not matched to a gene: 13. Germline values: CDR1 SGHRS, CDR2 YFSETQ. The CDR3 runs to 15 residues. The CDR3 DNA follows: TGCGCCAGCAGCCCCGACAGGGGACAGGCTTTAGGCTACACCTTC. Residues: CASSPDRGQALGYTF.

The chain is built from TRBV2 and TRBJ1-6, with a weak D call TRBD1 (6 bases). The length of the CDR3 is 15 residues. Trimming pared 6 bases from V and 5 bases from J, leaving 14 bases between. The germline CDR1 and CDR2 sequences are SNHLY and FYNNEI. The CDR3 sequence: CASSRRTANNSPLHF. The CDR3 DNA sequence: TGTGCCAGCAGCCGACGGACAGCTAATAATTCACCCCTCCACTTT.

The chain employs TRBV14 and TRBJ2-1, with 10 bases that match TRBD1. J was trimmed by 12 bases and V by 3 bases; bases with no gene match: 8. Germline V gene sequence: CDR1 SGHDN, CDR2 FVKESK. This CDR3 has 14 amino acids. This chain's CDR3 is CASSQLGQGDSQFF. CDR3 nucleotide sequence: TGTGCCAGCAGCCAGCTAGGACAGGGGGACTCGCAGTTCTTC.